The source of this T cell receptor beta chain is a study of PD-L1 blockade in urothelial cancer. Overall study context: Atezolizumab, begun by patients at some point between 2013 and 2014, was given at 1,200 mg intravenously every 3 weeks. Investigators checked blood 3 weeks (second dose) and 6 weeks after treatment start.

Comment on this clone: Antigen: not known.

PCRs were each spiked with synthetic TCR analog templates. The repertoire was sequenced with immunoSEQ multiplex PCR; TCRdb's copy has only in-frame clones and lacks some. The table lists some 97,000 clones, 91% of them singletons. Germline trimming cut 2 bases from V and 1 base from J; bases unmatched to any gene: 3. The CDR3 is made up of 15 amino acids. CDR1 MDHEN and CDR2 SYDVKM come from the germline V gene. Study-wide results and limits: Those with durable benefit had larger increases in tumor-associated blood clones at 3 weeks.

The sequence came from a woman of 80 years or more with urothelial cancer. The sequenced sample was PBMCs, obtained around atezolizumab (anti-PD-L1) treatment. The chain uses TRBV28 and TRBJ1-1; 8 bases line up with TRBD1. This CDR3 reads CASSLAGGRNTEAFF. The CDR3 DNA is TGTGCCAGCAGTTTAGCAGGGGGCAGGAACACTGAAGCTTTCTTT.